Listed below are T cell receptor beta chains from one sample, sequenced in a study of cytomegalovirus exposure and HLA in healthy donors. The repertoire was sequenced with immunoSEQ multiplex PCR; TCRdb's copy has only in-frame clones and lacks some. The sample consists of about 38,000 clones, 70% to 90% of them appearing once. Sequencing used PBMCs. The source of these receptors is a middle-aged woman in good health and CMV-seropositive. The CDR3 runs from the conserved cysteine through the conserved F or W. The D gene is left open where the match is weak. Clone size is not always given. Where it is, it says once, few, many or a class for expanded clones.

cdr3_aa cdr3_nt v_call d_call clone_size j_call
CASSQRDFTDTQYF TGTGCCAGCAGCCAGCGCGACTTCACAGATACGCAGTATTTT TRBV7-3 . . TRBJ2-3
CASSSLVESTDTQYF TGTGCCAGCAGCTCTTTGGTGGAGAGCACAGATACGCAGTATTTT TRBV21-1 . . TRBJ2-3
CASSLARESNQPQHF TGTGCCAGCAGCCTCGCCAGGGAAAGCAATCAGCCCCAGCATTTT TRBV27 . once TRBJ1-5
CASSSSETQYF TGTGCCAGCAGTTCTAGTGAGACCCAGTACTTC TRBV6-6 . . TRBJ2-5
CASSVGQGYEQYF TGTGCCAGCAGTGTAGGGCAGGGCTACGAGCAGTACTTC TRBV2 . . TRBJ2-7
CASSQAGYFEQYF TGTGCCAGCAGCCAAGCAGGGTATTTCGAGCAGTACTTC TRBV14 . . TRBJ2-7
CASTSGGGIYGYTF TGTGCCAGCACGTCTGGGGGGGGAATCTATGGCTACACCTTC TRBV6-5 . . TRBJ1-2
CASTPGGTDTQYF TGCGCCAGCACCCCGGGTGGCACAGATACGCAGTATTTT TRBV10-1 . . TRBJ2-3
CASSVGQSSYEQYF TGTGCCAGCAGCGTGGGACAGAGCTCCTACGAGCAGTACTTC TRBV9 TRBD1 once TRBJ2-7
CASSLVGAESNQPQHF TGTGCCAGCAGCTTAGTTGGGGCAGAGAGCAATCAGCCCCAGCATTTT TRBV7-2 . . TRBJ1-5
CASSAGGTSLYEQFF TGTGCCAGCAGCGCAGGAGGGACTAGTCTTTATGAGCAGTTCTTC TRBV9 TRBD2 . TRBJ2-1
CASSHYRDEKLFF TGTGCCAGCAGTCATTACAGGGATGAAAAACTGTTTTTT TRBV27 . . TRBJ1-4
CATSGGQGGEKLFF TGTGCCACCAGCGGAGGACAGGGAGGTGAAAAACTGTTTTTT TRBV15 TRBD1 . TRBJ1-4
CASSAGTVNQPQHF TGTGCCAGCAGCGCGGGGACAGTCAATCAGCCCCAGCATTTT TRBV9 TRBD1 . TRBJ1-5
CASRSRGDVGNTIYF TGTGCCAGCAGGTCCAGGGGGGACGTTGGAAACACCATATATTTT TRBV7-9 TRBD1 . TRBJ1-3
CASSPKWGVEETQYF TGTGCCAGCAGCCCCAAGTGGGGGGTTGAAGAGACCCAGTACTTC TRBV5-4 . . TRBJ2-5
CASSYQGQPQHF TGTGCCAGCAGTTACCAGGGTCAGCCCCAGCATTTT TRBV6-5 . few TRBJ1-5
CASSQTVRTGLAGELFF TGTGCCAGCAGCCAAACCGTAAGGACAGGGCTGGCCGGGGAGCTGTTTTTT TRBV7-2 TRBD1 . TRBJ2-2
CASSPRGTPFSYEQYF TGTGCCAGCAGCCCGCGGGGGACTCCTTTTTCCTACGAGCAGTACTTC TRBV11-2 TRBD2 . TRBJ2-7
CASSSGVRGAEQYF TGTGCCAGCAGCTCTGGTGTCAGGGGTGCCGAGCAGTACTTC TRBV7-3 . . TRBJ2-7
CASSLIAPYNEQFF TGTGCCAGCAGCTTAATAGCCCCCTACAATGAGCAGTTCTTC TRBV13 . . TRBJ2-1
CASSLTASSYNEQFF TGTGCCAGCAGTTTGACAGCGAGCTCCTACAATGAGCAGTTCTTC TRBV27 . . TRBJ2-1
CASSLGVGGHEKLFF TGTGCCAGCAGCTTGGGGGTCGGAGGGCATGAAAAACTGTTTTTT TRBV5-6 . . TRBJ1-4
CASSMFGTFDQETQYF TGTGCCAGTAGTATGTTTGGCACCTTCGACCAAGAGACCCAGTACTTC TRBV19 . . TRBJ2-5
CATSREVYYGYTF TGTGCCACTTCAAGGGAGGTGTACTATGGCTACACCTTC TRBV28 . . TRBJ1-2
CAISEREAHNSPLHF TGTGCCATCAGTGAGCGAGAGGCCCATAATTCACCCCTCCACTTT TRBV10-3 . . TRBJ1-6
CASSPDRWNEQFF TGTGCCAGCAGTCCGGACAGGTGGAATGAGCAGTTCTTC TRBV6-4 TRBD1 . TRBJ2-1
CASKDRTREQYF TGTGCCAGCAAGGACAGGACTCGAGAGCAGTACTTC TRBV2 TRBD1 . TRBJ2-7
CASSDSPSSGANVLTF TGTGCCAGCAGTGACTCGCCTAGCAGTGGGGCCAACGTCCTGACTTTC TRBV6-4 . . TRBJ2-6
CASSRQGHRGELFF TGCGCCAGCAGCCGACAGGGGCACCGGGGAGAGCTGTTTTTT TRBV5-1 TRBD1 . TRBJ2-2
CASSQGGGSEQFF TGTGCCAGCAGCCAAGGAGGGGGCAGTGAGCAGTTCTTC TRBV14 TRBD1 . TRBJ2-1
CASSVGDKRYEQYF TGTGCCAGCAGCGTAGGGGACAAAAGGTACGAGCAGTACTTC TRBV9 . . TRBJ2-7
CASSELKLGGWKQPQHF TGTGCCAGCAGTGAACTTAAGCTTGGCGGGTGGAAACAGCCCCAGCATTTT TRBV6-1 . . TRBJ1-5
CASSLGAGGLTEAFF TGTGCCAGCAGCTTAGGGGCAGGGGGCTTGACTGAAGCTTTCTTT TRBV7-6 TRBD1 . TRBJ1-1